Each of the 28 T cell receptor beta chains below was sequenced from the same sample in a study of blood T cells in healthy people across ages. Through a sample-barcoded 5' primer and a J-beta primer mix, a second PCR was run for about 6 to 11 cycles. One entry per CDR3 protein results from TCRdb running MiXCR on the 5' RACE reads. The data hold about 800,000 distinct CDR3 sequences, with around a quarter observed a single time. These same data were also listed under a study on T cells of mothers and their children.

Source material: blood. These receptor sequences come from a boy between 10 and 17 years old in good health.

This clonotype was counted between two and nine times. The chain is built from TRBV2 and TRBJ2-4; D not resolved. Per germline, CDR1 SNHLY and CDR2 FYNNEI. Between the trimmed V and J ends, which lost 7 bases and 4 bases, there was a span of 11 bases. The CDR3 covers 13 residues. The CDR3: CASNQGRKNIQYF. The CDR3 DNA sequence: TGTGCCAGCAACCAAGGCAGGAAAAACATTCAGTACTTC.

The chain has TRBV6-6 and TRBJ2-3; D gene unclear. The ends were cut back, 11 bases at V and 1 base at J, with 13 bases in the middle. The germline V gene has CDR1 MNHNY and CDR2 SVGAGI (reference sequence). The CDR3 loop spans 13 amino acids. The CDR3 DNA is TGTGCCGGCCGGTCGCCGGGCACAGATACGCAGTATTTT. This encodes CAGRSPGTDTQYF.

V and J are TRBV20-1 and TRBJ2-3, with no clear D. CDR3 length: 12 residues. Trimming cost V 2 bases and J 2 bases, with 5 bases left between them. The V gene's germline CDR1 is DFQATT and CDR2 SNEGSKA (reference sequence). CDR3 in amino acids: CSARSPTDTQYF. CDR3 bases: TGCAGTGCTAGATCCCCCACAGATACGCAGTATTTT.

This sequence joins TRBV7-9 and TRBJ2-6; D gene unclear. V lost 5 bases to trimming and J lost 1 base, with 9 bases between them. This CDR3 is 15 amino acids long. Per the germline V gene, CDR1 is SEHNR and CDR2 is FQNEAQ (reference sequence). As DNA, the CDR3 is TGTGCCAGCAGCGAAACACAGTCTGGGGCCAACGTCCTGACTTTC. Encoded protein: CASSETQSGANVLTF.

The chain combines TRBV6-6 with TRBJ2-5; D tentatively reads TRBD1 or TRBD2 (5 bases each). Germline loops: CDR1 MNHNY, CDR2 SVGAGI (reference sequence). The CDR3 runs 14 residues. Deletions cut 5 bases from V and 1 base from J, with 11 bases between. CDR3 DNA sequence: TGTGCCAGCAGTAATCAGGGAGCCCAAGAGACCCAGTACTTC. Residues: CASSNQGAQETQYF.

The CDR3, as DNA: TGTGCCAGCAGCTCCCTTAGCCCCCTAGGGGGCTACACCTTC. It yields the protein CASSSLSPLGGYTF. The chain employs TRBV7-9 and TRBJ1-2, with D hard to call. The CDR3 runs to 14 residues. Looked up from germline, CDR1 is SEHNR and CDR2 is FQNEAQ (reference sequence). The germline V and J ends were trimmed by 4 bases and 8 bases, with 17 bases remaining between them.

There are a few counts of this clonotype. The V call is TRBV20-1, the J call TRBJ2-5; 7 bases fit TRBD2. From germline, CDR1 is DFQATT and CDR2 SNEGSKA (reference sequence). The CDR3 runs 15 residues. V lost 5 bases to trimming and J lost 1 base; unmatched junction nucleotides: 10. The CDR3, as DNA: TGCAGTGCTGCCCCGAGCGGGGCCGTCCAAGAGACCCAGTACTTC. It encodes CSAAPSGAVQETQYF.

The chain couples TRBV20-1 to TRBJ2-7; TRBD1 agrees at 8 bases. J lost 6 bases, V lost 5 bases, and 3 bases had no gene match. This CDR3 has 11 residues. Germline CDR1 reads DFQATT; CDR2 reads SNEGSKA (reference sequence). CDR3 region: CSAWTGIEQYF. The CDR3 DNA sequence: TGCAGTGCTTGGACAGGGATCGAGCAGTACTTC.

This clonotype was detected a few times. The chain has TRBV5-1 and TRBJ2-5; D unresolved. TRBJ2-7 explains the end of the DNA better; the J call may be wrong. This CDR3 comprises 13 residues. Germline V gene sequence: CDR1 SGHRS, CDR2 YFSETQ. CDR3 in amino acids: CASSYGSPYEQYF. For the CDR3, the DNA is TGCGCCAGCAGCTATGGCAGTCCCTACGAGCAGTACTTC.

This clonotype was observed at least ten times. The chain couples TRBV29-1 to TRBJ2-2; D uncertain. Trimming pared 5 bases from V and 14 bases from J, leaving 18 bases between. The germline V gene has CDR1 SQVTM and CDR2 ANQGSEA. The CDR3 has 12 residues. CDR3 region: CSVLVPPVELFF. The CDR3 DNA sequence: TGCAGCGTTTTAGTCCCACCGGTCGAACTGTTTTTT.

This clonotype was observed a handful of times. The genes are TRBV5-1 and TRBJ2-5; 8 bases are shared with TRBD2. The J call is uncertain, as TRBJ2-1 better fits the DNA end. CDR1 is SGHRS and CDR2 is YFSETQ in the germline V gene. The CDR3 is made up of 15 amino acids. The DNA for the CDR3 is TGCGCCAGCAGCTCTTCCGGGACTAGGGTAGATGAGCAGTTCTTC. It codes for CASSSSGTRVDEQFF.

This clonotype was seen a few times. This chain uses TRBV4-1 with TRBJ1-1; no clear D gene. Trimming removed 0 bases from V and 3 bases from J, with 11 bases in between. CDR1 and CDR2 (germline): MGHRA, YSYEKL. The CDR3 sequence is 15 residues long. The CDR3 loop reads CASSQEMAGYTEAFF. For the CDR3, the DNA is TGCGCCAGCAGCCAAGAGATGGCTGGGTACACTGAAGCTTTCTTT.

This clonotype was found a few times. V is TRBV7-2 and J is TRBJ2-5; D possibly corresponds to TRBD2 (6 bases). Trimming cost V 5 bases and J 6 bases, with 16 bases left between them. Germline CDR1 and CDR2: SGHTA and FQGNSA. The CDR3 runs to 14 residues. CDR3 sequence reads: CASSPIGGGKTQYF. CDR3 bases: TGTGCCAGCAGCCCCATCGGGGGTGGAAAGACCCAGTACTTC.

This clonotype was observed at least ten times. The chain combines TRBV27 with TRBJ2-7; 9 nucleotides align to TRBD1. The CDR3 runs to 15 residues. Germline lookup yields CDR1 MNHEY and CDR2 SMNVEV (reference sequence). With V trimmed by 5 bases and J by 3 bases, 8 bases remained unmatched. The DNA of the CDR3 is TGTGCCAGCAGTCTGGACCGGGACAGGGTCTACGAGCAGTACTTC. This codes for CASSLDRDRVYEQYF.

The chain employs TRBV28 and TRBJ2-1, with 8 nucleotides matching TRBD1. V shed 7 bases, J shed 11 bases, and the junction held 19 bases outside the gene matches. CDR1 MDHEN and CDR2 SYDVKM come from the germline V gene. The CDR3 is 16 residues long. In DNA form, the CDR3 reads TGTGCCAGCACTGGAGCAGGGGGCGAGGGAACTGGGAAGCAGTTCTTC. This encodes CASTGAGGEGTGKQFF.

The chain couples TRBV20-1 to TRBJ2-7; a weak D match, TRBD2 (5 bases). Trimming removed 0 bases from V and 0 bases from J, with 15 bases in between. CDR3 length: 16 amino acids. Germline CDR1 is DFQATT and CDR2 is SNEGSKA (reference sequence). The CDR3 region has the DNA TGCAGTGCTAGAGATGAATGGCTAGCAAGCTCCTACGAGCAGTACTTC. Translating gives CSARDEWLASSYEQYF.

The chain couples TRBV20-1 to TRBJ2-5, with 9 bases identical to TRBD2. The DNA end is more similar to TRBJ2-1, so the J call may be wrong. The CDR3 covers 18 residues. Per the germline V gene, CDR1 is DFQATT and CDR2 is SNEGSKA (reference sequence). The CDR3: CSASYPAGSGGIGNEQFF. The CDR3 nucleotides are TGCAGTGCCAGCTACCCAGCAGGTAGCGGGGGAATAGGAAATGAGCAGTTCTTC.

This clonotype was seen ten or more times. The chain carries TRBV7-9 and TRBJ2-1, with 8 bases identical to TRBD2. The V gene's germline CDR1 is SEHNR and CDR2 FQNEAQ (reference sequence). There are 13 residues in the CDR3. The V gene end was trimmed by 5 bases and the J gene end by 6 bases; junction bases not matched to a gene: 3. The CDR3 loop reads CASSPGTSNEQFF. CDR3 in DNA: TGTGCCAGCAGCCCAGGGACTAGCAATGAGCAGTTCTTC. The full variable domain, rest sourced from reference TRBV7-9 and TRBJ2-1, is DTGVSQNPRHKITKRGQNVTFRCDPISEHNRLYWYRQTLGQGPEFLTYFQNEAQLEKSRLLSDRFSAERPKGSFSTLEIQRTEQGDSAMYLCASSPGTSNEQFFGPGTRLTVL.

The chain has TRBV20-1 and TRBJ2-3; unclear D gene. Trimming shortened V by 5 bases and J by 6 bases, and 9 bases separated the two germline ends. The germline CDR1 and CDR2 sequences are DFQATT and SNEGSKA (reference sequence). This CDR3 has 11 residues. CDR3 bases: TGCAGTGCTGCTGGATCGGATACGCAGTATTTT. Translated: CSAAGSDTQYF.

This clonotype was seen a few times. J is TRBJ2-5 and V is TRBV28; D ambiguous. The DNA matches TRBJ2-1 better at its end, which makes the J call doubtful. The CDR3 totals 12 residues. CDR1 is MDHEN and CDR2 is SYDVKM in the germline V gene. The CDR3 coding sequence is TGTGCCAGCGGGGTCTCCGGGAATGAGCAGTTCTTC. Translating it yields CASGVSGNEQFF.

This clonotype was recorded at least ten times. The chain recombines TRBV7-2 with TRBJ1-4, with D possibly TRBD1 on 6 matching bases. Germline assignment: CDR1 SGHTA and CDR2 FQGNSA. The CDR3 is made up of 12 amino acids. Trimming pared 6 bases from V and 8 bases from J, leaving 10 bases between. CDR3 residues: CASSLTGEKLFF. Written as DNA, the CDR3 is TGTGCCAGCAGTCTTACAGGGGAAAAACTGTTTTTT.

This clonotype has a handful of counts. The gene calls are TRBV28 and TRBJ1-5; D remains ambiguous. This CDR3 contains 15 residues. V lost 5 bases and J lost 0, with 11 bases in between. The V gene's germline CDR1 is MDHEN and CDR2 SYDVKM. The DNA for the CDR3 is TGTGCCAGCAGTCCAGCAGAGTATAGCAATCAGCCCCAGCATTTT. It codes for CASSPAEYSNQPQHF.

V is TRBV12-3 or TRBV12-4 and J is TRBJ2-7; D gene uncertain. There are 13 residues in the CDR3. Trimming removed 5 bases from V and 1 base from J, with 9 bases in between. In nucleotides, the CDR3 is TGTGCCAGCAGTGCTGCACTTTCCTACGAGCAGTACTTC. As protein: CASSAALSYEQYF.

About this clonotype: Compared with germline, one end of the junction differs, possibly owing to a read error. The rearrangement links TRBV20-1 to TRBJ2-7, with a tentative D call TRBD1 (6 bases). The CDR3 consists of 11 residues. Germline loops: CDR1 DFQATT, CDR2 SNEGSKA (reference sequence). CDR3 residues: CSALQGQSHQF. The CDR3 DNA is TGCAGTGCCCTCCAAGGACAGAGCCACCAATTC.

The CDR3 loop is CASSQLGGGTYGYTF. The CDR3 nucleotides read TGTGCCAGCAGCCAGCTTGGAGGAGGGACCTATGGCTACACCTTC. V usage is TRBV3-1 and J usage is TRBJ1-2, with a possible D match to TRBD1 (5 bases). From germline, CDR1 is LGHDT and CDR2 YNNKEL (reference sequence). Trimming stripped 3 bases from V and 4 bases from J, with 15 bases between. This CDR3 region has 15 residues.

The chain joins TRBV5-1 to TRBJ2-4; D not resolved. V lost 3 bases, J lost 7 bases, and 14 bases lay in between. The germline gives CDR1 SGHRS, CDR2 YFSETQ. This CDR3 is 14 amino acids long. CDR3 in DNA: TGCGCCAGCAGCTATGACCTGACAAGCAACATTCAGTACTTC. Its protein product is CASSYDLTSNIQYF.

V is TRBV20-1 and J is TRBJ1-5; TRBD1 aligns across 8 bases. Germline CDR1 reads DFQATT; CDR2 reads SNEGSKA (reference sequence). The CDR3 sequence is 16 residues long. Losses at the gene ends were 3 bases for V and 0 bases for J; bases not matched to a gene: 7. CDR3 in amino acids: CSASPDREGSNQPQHF. DNA for the CDR3: TGCAGTGCTAGCCCGGACAGGGAAGGTAGCAATCAGCCCCAGCATTTT.

This clonotype came up a few times. The CDR3 DNA is TGTGCCAGCAGGGCGAGTTCAGCATCACCCCTCCACTTT. It encodes CASRASSASPLHF. The chain links TRBV6-5 to TRBJ1-6; no reliable D call. This CDR3 has 13 amino acids. Per germline, CDR1 MNHEY and CDR2 SVGAGI. The V gene lost 6 bases and the J gene lost 10 bases, with 13 bases spanning the gap.